The present TCR beta chain was sequenced within a study of breast tumors, draining lymph nodes, adjacent tissues. Study outcomes and limitations: Tumor repertoires ranked between lymph nodes and nontumor tissue in diversity, with V and J gene preferences. Compared with basal-like, luminal-like tumors shared significantly more repertoire with nontumor tissue.

The lymph nodes were axillary draining lymph nodes from breast cancer patients. MiXCR, run by TCRdb on the multiplex PCR reads, gives a single entry per CDR3 protein. Of about 180,000 distinct CDR3 sequences listed, roughly a third were seen once; the top ten hold 4% to 5.5%. This clonotype was picked up many times. Its antigen is not known. Sequences were obtained from axillary lymph node tissue. This TCR came from a female donor with breast cancer. Some clones in this sample may be carry-over from other donors' samples.

The chain's CDR3 is CASSPRGNPYNSPLHF. The DNA for the CDR3 is TGTGCCAGCTCACCACGAGGGAACCCCTATAATTCACCCCTCCACTTT. The V and J genes are TRBV18 and TRBJ1-6; no firm D call. Germline lookup yields CDR1 KGHSH and CDR2 LQKENI. The germline V and J ends were trimmed by 1 base and 2 bases, with 9 bases remaining between them. This CDR3 spans 16 amino acids.